This T cell receptor beta chain was obtained from a study of T cells after somatic rescue of genetic block. Libraries were prepared by immunoSEQ multiplex PCR; TCRdb keeps only in-frame clonotypes and omits some of them. In the table there are some 90,000 clones, about 90% of which are singletons. V shed 0 bases, J shed 3 bases, and the junction held 2 bases outside the gene matches. CDR3 length: 16 amino acids. From germline, CDR1 is LGHNA and CDR2 YSLEER. The chain is built from TRBV4-3 and TRBJ2-1; TRBD2 aligns across 10 bases. Sequenced input: peripheral blood mononuclear cells (PBMCs). This TCR derives from a young woman. CDR3 bases: TGCGCCAGCAGCCAAGAAACTAGCGGGAACTACAATGAGCAGTTCTTC. Translation: CASSQETSGNYNEQFF.